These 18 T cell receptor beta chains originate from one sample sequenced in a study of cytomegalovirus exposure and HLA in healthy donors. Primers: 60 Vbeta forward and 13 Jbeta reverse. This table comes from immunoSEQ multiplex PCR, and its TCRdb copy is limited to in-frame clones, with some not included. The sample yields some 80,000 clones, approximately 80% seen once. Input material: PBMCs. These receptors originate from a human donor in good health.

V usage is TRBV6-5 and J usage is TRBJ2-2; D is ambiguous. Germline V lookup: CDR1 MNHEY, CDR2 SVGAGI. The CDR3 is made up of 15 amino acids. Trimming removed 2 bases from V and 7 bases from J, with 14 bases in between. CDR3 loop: CASSYLPRTGGELFF. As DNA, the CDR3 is TGTGCCAGCAGTTACCTGCCTCGAACGGGCGGGGAGCTGTTTTTT.

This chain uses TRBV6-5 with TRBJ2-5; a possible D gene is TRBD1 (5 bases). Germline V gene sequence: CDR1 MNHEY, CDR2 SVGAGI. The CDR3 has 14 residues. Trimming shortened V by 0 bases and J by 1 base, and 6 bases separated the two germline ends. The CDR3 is CASSYSDIQETQYF. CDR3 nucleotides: TGTGCCAGCAGTTACTCGGACATCCAAGAGACCCAGTACTTC.

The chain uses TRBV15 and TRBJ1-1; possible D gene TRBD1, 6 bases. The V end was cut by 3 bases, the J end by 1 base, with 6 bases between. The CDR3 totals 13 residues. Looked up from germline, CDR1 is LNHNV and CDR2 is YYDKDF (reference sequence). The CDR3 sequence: CATSSRGNTEAFF. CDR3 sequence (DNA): TGTGCCACCAGCAGCAGGGGGAACACTGAAGCTTTCTTT. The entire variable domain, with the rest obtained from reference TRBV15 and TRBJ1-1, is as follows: DAMVIQNPRYQVTQFGKPVTLSCSQTLNHNVMYWYQQKSSQAPKLLFHYYDKDFNNEADTPDNFQSRRPNTSFCFLDIRSPGLGDTAMYLCATSSRGNTEAFFGQGTRLTVV.

For the CDR3, the DNA is TGTGCCAGCCAGGAGGTCGGGACAGCGGTAAACGAGCAGTACTTC. This codes for CASQEVGTAVNEQYF. The chain uses TRBV2 and TRBJ2-7; 7 bases fit TRBD1. The CDR3 sequence is 15 residues long. The germline V gene encodes CDR1 SNHLY and CDR2 FYNNEI. The trim removed 8 bases at V and 5 bases at J, leaving 15 bases unmatched.

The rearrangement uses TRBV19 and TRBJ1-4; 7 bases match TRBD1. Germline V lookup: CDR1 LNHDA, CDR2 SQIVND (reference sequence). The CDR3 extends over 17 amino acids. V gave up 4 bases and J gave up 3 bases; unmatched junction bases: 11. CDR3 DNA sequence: TGTGCCAGTAGTACGACAGGGAAGAGGGGTTCTAATGAAAAACTGTTTTTT. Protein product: CASSTTGKRGSNEKLFF.

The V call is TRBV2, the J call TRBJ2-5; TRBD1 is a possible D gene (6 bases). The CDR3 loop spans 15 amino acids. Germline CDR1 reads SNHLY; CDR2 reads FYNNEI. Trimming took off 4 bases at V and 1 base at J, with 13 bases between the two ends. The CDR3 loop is CASSAEPGAQETQYF. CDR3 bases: TGTGCCAGCAGTGCCGAGCCAGGGGCCCAAGAGACCCAGTACTTC.

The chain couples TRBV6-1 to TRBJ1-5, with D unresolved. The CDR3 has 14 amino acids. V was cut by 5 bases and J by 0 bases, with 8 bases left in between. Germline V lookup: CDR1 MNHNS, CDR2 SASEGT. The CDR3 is CASSRSNSNQPQHF. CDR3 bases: TGTGCCAGCAGTCGGTCGAATAGCAATCAGCCCCAGCATTTT.

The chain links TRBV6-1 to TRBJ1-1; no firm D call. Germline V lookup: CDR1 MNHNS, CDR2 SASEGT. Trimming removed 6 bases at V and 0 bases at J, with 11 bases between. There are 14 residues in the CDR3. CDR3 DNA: TGTGCCAGCAGACGGGTGGCCGTGAACACTGAAGCTTTCTTT. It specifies CASRRVAVNTEAFF.

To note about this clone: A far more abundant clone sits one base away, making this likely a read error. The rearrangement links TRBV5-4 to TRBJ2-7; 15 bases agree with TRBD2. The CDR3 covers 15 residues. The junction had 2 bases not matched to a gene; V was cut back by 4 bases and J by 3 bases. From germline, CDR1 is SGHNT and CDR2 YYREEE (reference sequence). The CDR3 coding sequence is TGTGCCAGCAGCCCGGGACTAGCGGGGGGCTACGAGCAGTACTTC. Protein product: CASSPGLAGGYEQYF.

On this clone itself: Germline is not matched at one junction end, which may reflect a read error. The CDR3: CASSRQGYGYPF. CDR3 bases: TGTGCCAGCAGCCGACAGGGGTATGGCTACCCCTTC. The chain links TRBV2 to TRBJ1-2, with 8 bases fitting TRBD1. There are 12 residues in the CDR3. Germline loops: CDR1 SNHLY, CDR2 FYNNEI.

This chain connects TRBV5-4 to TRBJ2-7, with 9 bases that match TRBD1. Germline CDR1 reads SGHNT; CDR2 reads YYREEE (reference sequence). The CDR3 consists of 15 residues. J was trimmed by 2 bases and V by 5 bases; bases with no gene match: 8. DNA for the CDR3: TGTGCCAGCAGGCAAGGACAGGGGTCTCCCTACGAGCAGTACTTC. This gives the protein CASRQGQGSPYEQYF.

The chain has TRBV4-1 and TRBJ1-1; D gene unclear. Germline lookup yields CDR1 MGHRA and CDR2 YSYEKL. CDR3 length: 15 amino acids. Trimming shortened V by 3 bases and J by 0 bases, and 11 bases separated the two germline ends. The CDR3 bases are TGCGCCAGCAGCCACCTACCCACCTTGAACACTGAAGCTTTCTTT. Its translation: CASSHLPTLNTEAFF.

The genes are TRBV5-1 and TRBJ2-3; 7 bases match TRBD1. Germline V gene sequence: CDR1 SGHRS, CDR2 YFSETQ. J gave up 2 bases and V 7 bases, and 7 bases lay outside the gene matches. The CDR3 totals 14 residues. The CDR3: CASFRQGLTDTQYF. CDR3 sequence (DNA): TGCGCCAGCTTCCGACAGGGCCTCACAGATACGCAGTATTTT. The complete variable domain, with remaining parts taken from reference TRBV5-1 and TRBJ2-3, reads KAGVTQTPRYLIKTRGQQVTLSCSPISGHRSVSWYQQTPGQGLQFLFEYFSETQRNKGNFPGRFSGRQFSNSRSEMNVSTLELGDSALYLCASFRQGLTDTQYFGPGTRLTVL.

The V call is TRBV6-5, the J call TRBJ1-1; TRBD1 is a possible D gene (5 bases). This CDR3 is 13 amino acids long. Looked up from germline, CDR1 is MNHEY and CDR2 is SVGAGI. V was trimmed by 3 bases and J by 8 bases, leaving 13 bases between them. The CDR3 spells CASSYSGMKEAFF. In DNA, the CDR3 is TGTGCCAGCAGTTATTCAGGGATGAAGGAAGCTTTCTTT.

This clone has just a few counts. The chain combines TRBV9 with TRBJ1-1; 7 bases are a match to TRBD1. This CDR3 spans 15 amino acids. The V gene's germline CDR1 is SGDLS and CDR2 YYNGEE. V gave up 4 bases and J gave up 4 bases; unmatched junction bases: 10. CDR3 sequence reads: CASSPEGRGATEAFF. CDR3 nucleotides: TGTGCCAGCAGCCCAGAGGGCAGGGGGGCCACTGAAGCTTTCTTT.

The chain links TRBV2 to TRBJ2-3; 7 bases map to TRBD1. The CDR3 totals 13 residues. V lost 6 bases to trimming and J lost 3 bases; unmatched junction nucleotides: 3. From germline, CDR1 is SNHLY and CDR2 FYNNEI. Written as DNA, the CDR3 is TGTGCCAGCAGGGCACAGGGGACAGATACGCAGTATTTT. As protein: CASRAQGTDTQYF.

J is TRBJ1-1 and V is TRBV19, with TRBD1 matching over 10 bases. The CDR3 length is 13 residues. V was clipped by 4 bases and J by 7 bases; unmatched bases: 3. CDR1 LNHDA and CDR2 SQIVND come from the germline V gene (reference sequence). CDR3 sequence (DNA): TGTGCCAGTAGTACGGACAGGGGGAATGAAGCTTTCTTT. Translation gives CASSTDRGNEAFF. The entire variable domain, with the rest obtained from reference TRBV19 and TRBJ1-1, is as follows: DGGITQSPKYLFRKEGQNVTLSCEQNLNHDAMYWYRQDPGQGLRLIYYSQIVNDFQKGDIAEGYSVSREKKESFPLTVTSAQKNPTAFYLCASSTDRGNEAFFGQGTRLTVV.

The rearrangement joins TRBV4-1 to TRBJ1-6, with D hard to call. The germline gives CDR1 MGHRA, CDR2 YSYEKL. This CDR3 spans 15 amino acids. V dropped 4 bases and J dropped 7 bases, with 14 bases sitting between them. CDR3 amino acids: CASSLRPGMNSPLHF. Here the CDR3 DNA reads TGCGCCAGCAGCCTGCGCCCAGGAATGAATTCACCCCTCCACTTT.